A selection of T cell receptor beta chains follows, all from one sample in a study of T cell responses to AZD1222 COVID-19 vaccine. Profiling relied on immunoSEQ multiplex PCR, and the TCRdb table lists in-frame clones only, not all of them. The sample includes around 110,000 clones, roughly nine tenths seen only once; the top ten take roughly 8%. This specimen was peripheral blood, taken on day 0 of AZD1222 vaccination. All receptors derive from an adult in good health. The CDR3 runs from the conserved cysteine through the conserved F or W. D genes are given only for firm matches. Clone size appears in some rows only: once, few, many, or a class for an expanded clone.

CDR3aa	CDR3nt	j_gene	v_gene	d_gene	abundance
CASSLGTYEQYF	TGTGCCAGCAGCTTAGGGACCTACGAGCAGTACTTC	TRBJ2-7	TRBV7-9	-	-
CSVEADSGNYGYTF	TGCAGCGTTGAAGCGGACTCCGGTAACTATGGCTACACCTTC	TRBJ1-2	TRBV29-1	-	-
CASSLAREVDGELFF	TGCGCCAGCAGCTTGGCTCGGGAGGTGGACGGGGAGCTGTTTTTT	TRBJ2-2	TRBV5-1	TRBD2	few
CASSWRGGGEQFF	TGTGCCAGTAGTTGGCGGGGGGGAGGTGAGCAGTTCTTC	TRBJ2-1	TRBV19	TRBD2	-
CASITTGGDTQYF	TGTGCCAGCATCACCACAGGGGGAGATACGCAGTATTTT	TRBJ2-3	TRBV6-5	TRBD1	-
CASSIRGEGNQPQHF	TGTGCCAGCAGCATCAGGGGCGAGGGTAATCAGCCCCAGCATTTT	TRBJ1-5	TRBV5-8	-	-
CSLGETEAFF	TGCAGCCTCGGGGAGACTGAAGCTTTCTTT	TRBJ1-1	TRBV29-1	-	-
CASSLSTLGNEKLFF	TGTGCCAGCAGCCTAAGTACCCTGGGTAATGAAAAACTGTTTTTT	TRBJ1-4	TRBV14	-	-
CASIGNSYNSPLHF	TGTGCCAGCATAGGGAATTCCTATAATTCACCCCTCCACTTT	TRBJ1-6	TRBV28	-	-
CATSFGAGDTGELFF	TGTGCCACGTCGTTTGGAGCGGGAGATACCGGGGAGCTGTTTTTT	TRBJ2-2	TRBV6-5	TRBD2	-
CASSAQSSSYGYTF	TGTGCCAGTAGCGCCCAGAGCTCGAGCTATGGCTACACCTTC	TRBJ1-2	TRBV19	-	few
CASRVSGYTF	TGTGCCAGCAGGGTCTCCGGCTACACCTTC	TRBJ1-2	TRBV25-1	-	-
CAWRVNGPKEQYF	TGTGCCTGGAGGGTGAACGGGCCAAAGGAGCAGTACTTC	TRBJ2-7	TRBV30	-	-
CASSFPGVETQYF	TGTGCCAGCAGCTTTCCCGGAGTGGAGACCCAGTACTTC	TRBJ2-5	TRBV11-1	-	-
CASSPQSQGEPQHF	TGTGCCAGCTCACCACAGAGCCAAGGGGAGCCCCAGCATTTT	TRBJ1-5	TRBV18	-	-